Following are 13 T cell receptor beta chains from one sample sequenced in a study of follicular helper T cells after annual influenza vaccination (dated 2017 in TCRdb). In the paper's terms, the time point label means: 2015-2016 season, 7 days after influenza vaccination. The library was produced with the immunoSEQ multiplex PCR assay. TCRdb limited this immuneACCESS table to in-frame rearrangements with V and J called. A share of clones is missing; checked studies link under half to unresolved V genes, and the rest is unexplained. Present in this sample are some 10,000 clones, approximately 87% of which were seen just once. The ten largest clones capture roughly 0.39% of the sample. The sequencing used CXCR5- memory CD4+ T cells sorted from blood, collected 7 days after influenza vaccination. Per the publication, the cell subset or site label means: CXCR5- memory CD4 T cells. These receptors came from an adult who received the influenza vaccine.

V usage is TRBV6-5 and J usage is TRBJ2-2, with D uncertain. The CDR3 covers 11 residues. Germline CDR1 and CDR2: MNHEY and SVGAGI. The V and J ends lost 6 bases and 7 bases respectively, with 6 bases between them. Here the CDR3 reads CASSSRGELFF. CDR3 DNA sequence: TGTGCCAGCAGCTCCCGCGGGGAGCTGTTTTTT.

The gene calls are TRBV15 and TRBJ1-3, with D uncertain. Looked up from germline, CDR1 is LNHNV and CDR2 is YYDKDF (reference sequence). The CDR3 has 15 amino acids. Trimming cost V 0 bases and J 0 bases, with 6 bases left between them. CDR3 sequence (DNA): TGTGCCACCAGCAGAGATGTGAGCTCTGGAAACACCATATATTTT. It specifies CATSRDVSSGNTIYF.

Only one count was recorded for this clone. The chain uses TRBV7-9 and TRBJ2-3; 9 bases are shared with TRBD1. Trimming removed 4 bases from V and 4 bases from J; junction bases left unmatched: 3. CDR1 is SEHNR and CDR2 is FQNEAQ in the germline V gene (reference sequence). The CDR3 is made up of 14 amino acids. CDR3 residues: CASSSQGAPDTQYF. The CDR3 bases are TGTGCCAGCAGCTCACAGGGGGCTCCAGATACGCAGTATTTT.

The V and J genes are TRBV7-9 and TRBJ1-4; TRBD1 agrees at 10 bases. The V gene end was trimmed by 5 bases and the J gene end by 5 bases; junction bases not matched to a gene: 2. There are 14 residues in the CDR3. Germline values: CDR1 SEHNR, CDR2 FQNEAQ (reference sequence). CDR3 in DNA: TGTGCCAGCAGCCCGGGACAGGGGAATGAAAAACTGTTTTTT. Translated, it gives CASSPGQGNEKLFF. Together with reference TRBV7-9 and TRBJ1-4, the CDR3 gives the full variable domain: DTGVSQNPRHKITKRGQNVTFRCDPISEHNRLYWYRQTLGQGPEFLTYFQNEAQLEKSRLLSDRFSAERPKGSFSTLEIQRTEQGDSAMYLCASSPGQGNEKLFFGSGTQLSVL.

The J gene is TRBJ2-3, the V gene TRBV4-2, with 10 bases fitting TRBD2. V was pared by 3 bases and J by 5 bases, with 5 bases of the junction left unmatched. This CDR3 has 15 residues. Germline V gives CDR1 LGHNA, CDR2 YNFKEQ. CDR3 nucleotide sequence: TGTGCCAGCAGCCAGAGCGGGGGGGCCAGAGATACGCAGTATTTT. This sequence encodes CASSQSGGARDTQYF.

This rearrangement joins TRBV7-8 to TRBJ2-5; D remains unclear. The ends were cut back, 5 bases at V and 5 bases at J, with 9 bases in the middle. This CDR3 is built from 12 residues. The germline V gene encodes CDR1 SGHVS and CDR2 FQNEAQ. As DNA, the CDR3 is TGTGCCAGCAGCAGACCCGGGGAGACCCAGTACTTC. Translation gives CASSRPGETQYF.

The rearrangement uses TRBV5-1 and TRBJ1-3; D is possibly TRBD1 (5 bases). The germline V gene encodes CDR1 SGHRS and CDR2 YFSETQ. CDR3 size: 14 residues. The V and J ends lost 5 bases and 2 bases respectively, with 11 bases between them. CDR3 DNA sequence: TGCGCCAGCAGGAACTCACAGGCTGGAAACACCATATATTTT. Its translation is CASRNSQAGNTIYF.

The chain carries TRBV5-1 and TRBJ2-2; TRBD2 aligns across 9 bases. Trimming removed 4 bases from V and 1 base from J; junction bases left unmatched: 2. Germline V gives CDR1 SGHRS, CDR2 YFSETQ. The CDR3 is 15 residues long. CDR3 sequence (DNA): TGCGCCAGCAGCAGTAGCGGGGGGAACACCGGGGAGCTGTTTTTT. It codes for CASSSSGGNTGELFF.

This clone was recorded a few times. This chain uses TRBV7-2 with TRBJ1-1; D is undetermined. The germline V gene encodes CDR1 SGHTA and CDR2 FQGNSA. V lost 5 bases and J lost 1, with 11 bases in between. The CDR3 contains 14 residues. The CDR3 here is CASSPPPPNTEAFF. CDR3 nucleotides: TGTGCCAGCAGCCCACCCCCCCCGAACACTGAAGCTTTCTTT.

The chain carries TRBV7-9 and TRBJ1-2; D not certain. Deletions cut 4 bases from V and 7 bases from J, with 16 bases between. Germline CDR1 reads SEHNR; CDR2 reads FQNEAQ (reference sequence). CDR3 length: 14 amino acids. CDR3 DNA sequence: TGTGCCAGCAGCTCGAGAACGGGCCGTGGTGGCTACACCTTC. It encodes CASSSRTGRGGYTF.

The chain links TRBV5-4 to TRBJ2-5; D tentatively reads TRBD1 or TRBD2 (5 bases each). With 2 bases removed from V and 5 bases from J, the gap between germline ends came to 10 bases. This CDR3 has 13 residues. Germline-derived CDR1 and CDR2 are SGHNT and YYREEE (reference sequence). This CDR3 reads CASSFGGSETQYF. The CDR3 DNA reads as TGTGCCAGCAGCTTTGGGGGTTCGGAGACCCAGTACTTC.

This chain links TRBV2 with TRBJ2-3; 8 bases are a match to TRBD2. Germline V gene lookup returns CDR1 SNHLY and CDR2 FYNNEI. V lost 6 bases and J lost 1; bases outside the gene matches: 9. The CDR3 runs to 16 residues. Written as DNA, the CDR3 is TGTGCCAGCAGCTTGAGGGTTAGCGGGGGCACAGATACGCAGTATTTT. Encoded protein: CASSLRVSGGTDTQYF.

The V gene is TRBV19, the J gene TRBJ2-5; 7 bases map to TRBD1. The CDR3 has 13 residues. The trim removed 4 bases at V and 8 bases at J, leaving 7 bases unmatched. From germline, CDR1 is LNHDA and CDR2 SQIVND (reference sequence). CDR3 sequence (DNA): TGTGCCAGTAGTACCGACAGGGTCGAAACCCAGTACTTC. Its translation is CASSTDRVETQYF.